Listed here are 18 T cell receptor beta chains from one sample, sequenced in a study of T-cell reconstitution after alpha-beta-depleted transplantation in children (TCRdb year 2016). The receptor library was made with PCR. Sequencing instrument: Illumina HiSeq 2500. TCR library preparation used molecular barcoding, with unique molecular identifiers applied to normalize quantification of the TCRbeta repertoire. TCRdb redid the processing of the public reads, applying fastp at Q25 and MiXCR, and retained in-frame beta chains. Under each unique CDR3 protein, matching rows form one entry showing the most common genes and DNA. In all, the sample holds 500,000 or so distinct CDR3 sequences, and about 30% of those were seen once. The biggest ten clones account for 2% to 2.5% of the sample. The material was PBMCs from the stem cell graft donor, obtained from the stem cell graft. These receptor sequences come from a human donor who donated a stem cell graft to a child with aplastic anemia.

This clonotype was counted only a few times. V and J are TRBV28 and TRBJ1-6; tentatively, D is TRBD1 (5 bases). Trimming removed 4 bases at V and 7 bases at J, with 11 bases between. The CDR3 length is 14 residues. CDR1 MDHEN and CDR2 SYDVKM come from the germline V gene. The CDR3 bases are TGTGCCAGCAGTTCGGGGCAGTCAAATTCACCCCTCCACTTT. Translated, it gives CASSSGQSNSPLHF. The whole variable domain, filled in from reference TRBV28 and TRBJ1-6, reads DVKVTQSSRYLVKRTGEKVFLECVQDMDHENMFWYRQDPGLGLRLIYFSYDVKMKEKGDIPEGYSVSREKKERFSLILESASTNQTSMYLCASSSGQSNSPLHFGNGTRLTVT.

A few counts support this clonotype. The V call is TRBV4-3, the J call TRBJ2-1; 11 nucleotides agree with TRBD2. Germline assignment: CDR1 LGHNA and CDR2 YSLEER. There are 15 residues in the CDR3. V gave up 5 bases and J gave up 5 bases; unmatched junction bases: 5. In nucleotides, the CDR3 is TGCGCCAGCAGCGATTGGGGACTAGCGGACAATGAGCAGTTCTTC. Its protein is CASSDWGLADNEQFF.

The genes are TRBV29-1 and TRBJ2-3, with 8 bases lining up with TRBD2. Germline values: CDR1 SQVTM, CDR2 ANQGSEA. Trimming removed 1 base from V and 0 bases from J; junction bases left unmatched: 3. The length of the CDR3 is 15 residues. Written as DNA, the CDR3 is TGCAGCGTTGAAGTCACTAGCGGTAGCACAGATACGCAGTATTTT. Its protein is CSVEVTSGSTDTQYF.

J is TRBJ1-5 and V is TRBV6-5; D is unclear. The germline gives CDR1 MNHEY, CDR2 SVGAGI. The CDR3 is made up of 15 amino acids. With 0 bases removed from V and 0 bases from J, the gap between germline ends came to 6 bases. This CDR3 reads CASSYSGYSNQPQHF. CDR3 nucleotide sequence: TGTGCCAGCAGTTACTCAGGGTATAGCAATCAGCCCCAGCATTTT.

The V call is TRBV21-1, the J call TRBJ1-2; the table's D call, TRBD1, has no DNA check behind it. TRBV21-1 is a pseudogene. The CDR3 consists of 16 residues. CDR3 bases: TGTGCCAGCAGCCTGAGGCGGACCGCCAGGGGGGATGGCTACACCTTC. Translation gives CASSLRRTARGDGYTF.

The chain has TRBV5-1 and TRBJ2-1; TRBD1 is a possible D gene (6 bases). V was cut by 5 bases and J by 10 bases, with 10 bases left in between. The CDR3 covers 11 residues. Germline lookup yields CDR1 SGHRS and CDR2 YFSETQ. CDR3 residues: CASSQGQEQFF. The DNA for the CDR3 is TGCGCCAGCAGTCAAGGACAGGAGCAGTTCTTC. Full variable domain (rest looked up from reference TRBV5-1 and TRBJ2-1): KAGVTQTPRYLIKTRGQQVTLSCSPISGHRSVSWYQQTPGQGLQFLFEYFSETQRNKGNFPGRFSGRQFSNSRSEMNVSTLELGDSALYLCASSQGQEQFFGPGTRLTVL.

V gene TRBV7-2 combines with J gene TRBJ1-1; TRBD1 aligns across 8 bases. Trimming at V came to 3 bases and at J to 8 bases, leaving 5 bases not matched to a gene. This CDR3 has 13 amino acids. Germline CDR1 is SGHTA and CDR2 is FQGNSA. The CDR3 loop is CASSLWTGLEAFF. The CDR3, as DNA: TGTGCCAGCAGCTTGTGGACAGGGTTGGAAGCTTTCTTT. The full variable domain, rest sourced from reference TRBV7-2 and TRBJ1-1, is GAGVSQSPSNKVTEKGKDVELRCDPISGHTALYWYRQSLGQGLEFLIYFQGNSAPDKSGLPSDRFSAERTGGSVSTLTIQRTQQEDSAVYLCASSLWTGLEAFFGQGTRLTVV.

This clonotype was seen only a few times. The rearrangement joins TRBV18 to TRBJ2-1; D is undetermined. Trimming cost V 0 bases and J 2 bases, with 11 bases left between them. Germline V CDR1 and CDR2: KGHSH, LQKENI. CDR3 size: 16 residues. CDR3 sequence reads: CASSPPNTGTYNEQFF. CDR3 DNA: TGTGCCAGCTCACCACCGAATACTGGTACCTACAATGAGCAGTTCTTC.

Written as DNA, the CDR3 is TGTGCCAGCAGTGCACAAACTGGGGAGCTGTTTTTT. It specifies CASSAQTGELFF. The rearrangement joins TRBV6-2 or TRBV6-3 to TRBJ2-2; D not certain. CDR3 length equals 12 residues. With 5 bases removed from V and 8 bases from J, the gap between germline ends came to 9 bases. Per germline, CDR1 MNHEY and CDR2 SVGEGT.

This clonotype was counted only a few times. The V gene is TRBV29-1, the J gene TRBJ2-1; D ambiguous. The V gene's germline CDR1 is SQVTM and CDR2 ANQGSEA. V was pared by 4 bases and J by 5 bases, with 9 bases between. The CDR3 is 12 amino acids. This CDR3 reads CSVVGPDNEQFF. CDR3 nucleotide sequence: TGCAGCGTTGTTGGTCCAGACAATGAGCAGTTCTTC.

This clonotype came up a few times. V gene TRBV7-9 combines with J gene TRBJ1-3; unclear D gene. V shed 0 bases and J shed 0 bases, with 9 bases lying between them. Per germline, CDR1 SEHNR and CDR2 FQNEAQ (reference sequence). The CDR3 extends over 16 amino acids. The CDR3 sequence is CASSLAQVYSGNTIYF. The CDR3 nucleotides are TGTGCCAGCAGCTTAGCTCAGGTCTACTCTGGAAACACCATATATTTT. Full variable domain (outside the CDR3, taken from reference TRBV7-9 and TRBJ1-3): DTGVSQNPRHKITKRGQNVTFRCDPISEHNRLYWYRQTLGQGPEFLTYFQNEAQLEKSRLLSDRFSAERPKGSFSTLEIQRTEQGDSAMYLCASSLAQVYSGNTIYFGEGSWLTVV.

In its sample, this clonotype was seen a few times. The V and J genes are TRBV6-2 or TRBV6-3 and TRBJ2-6; the D gene could be TRBD1 or TRBD2 (5 bases each). Trimming removed 2 bases from V and 0 bases from J, with 20 bases in between. The CDR3 contains 20 residues. CDR1 and CDR2 (germline): MNHEY, SVGEGT. CDR3 region: CASSYDWLGPFVSGANVLTF. As DNA, the CDR3 is TGTGCCAGCAGTTACGATTGGTTGGGACCTTTCGTCTCTGGGGCCAACGTCCTGACTTTC.

The V call is TRBV28, the J call TRBJ2-3; D gene unclear. Trimming took 2 bases from V and 4 from J, leaving 7 bases between them. The CDR3 consists of 13 residues. The germline CDR1 and CDR2 sequences are MDHEN and SYDVKM. The CDR3 region is CASSLRSPDTQYF. As DNA, the CDR3 is TGTGCCAGCAGTTTAAGGAGCCCAGATACGCAGTATTTT.

This clonotype was observed a few times. The CDR3 sequence: CASSRDREPYGYTF. CDR3 DNA: TGTGCCAGCAGCCGCGACAGGGAGCCCTATGGCTACACCTTC. The V call is TRBV5-6, the J call TRBJ1-2; 7 nucleotides align to TRBD1. From germline, CDR1 is SGHDT and CDR2 YYEEEE. The trim removed 4 bases at V and 4 bases at J, leaving 7 bases unmatched. This CDR3 contains 14 residues.

The chain uses TRBV24-1 and TRBJ2-7; 12 positions agree with TRBD2. V lost 7 bases to trimming and J lost 5 bases; unmatched junction nucleotides: 14. The CDR3 loop spans 17 amino acids. The germline V gene encodes CDR1 KGHDR and CDR2 SFDVKD. For the CDR3, the DNA is TGTGCCACCAGAAGGACTAGCGGGAAGGAAACTTCTAACGAGCAGTACGTC. As protein: CATRRTSGKETSNEQYV.

The chain uses TRBV6-2 or TRBV6-3 and TRBJ1-1; no firm D call. The CDR3 loop spans 15 amino acids. Trimming removed 4 bases at V and 5 bases at J, with 17 bases between. CDR1 and CDR2 (germline): MNHEY, SVGEGT. In DNA form, the CDR3 reads TGTGCCAGCAGTTCGTGGGTAAGGCAACAAACTGAAGCTTTCTTT. Translated: CASSSWVRQQTEAFF.

This clonotype was seen only a few times. The chain links TRBV18 to TRBJ1-1; 7 bases agree with TRBD1. Per the germline V gene, CDR1 is KGHSH and CDR2 is LQKENI. This CDR3 has 16 amino acids. V dropped 6 bases and J dropped 1; count of bases not matched to a gene: 11. DNA of the CDR3: TGTGCCAGCTCGCCCAACATACAGGGGACGAACACTGAAGCTTTCTTT. Translation: CASSPNIQGTNTEAFF.

CDR3 amino acids: CASSPKGAYNEQFF. The CDR3 bases are TGTGCCAGCAGCCCAAAGGGGGCTTACAATGAGCAGTTCTTC. The chain couples TRBV7-2 to TRBJ2-1, with 7 bases lining up with TRBD1. In germline, CDR1 is SGHTA, CDR2 FQGNSA. The CDR3 is 14 amino acids. V dropped 5 bases and J dropped 4; count of bases not matched to a gene: 5.